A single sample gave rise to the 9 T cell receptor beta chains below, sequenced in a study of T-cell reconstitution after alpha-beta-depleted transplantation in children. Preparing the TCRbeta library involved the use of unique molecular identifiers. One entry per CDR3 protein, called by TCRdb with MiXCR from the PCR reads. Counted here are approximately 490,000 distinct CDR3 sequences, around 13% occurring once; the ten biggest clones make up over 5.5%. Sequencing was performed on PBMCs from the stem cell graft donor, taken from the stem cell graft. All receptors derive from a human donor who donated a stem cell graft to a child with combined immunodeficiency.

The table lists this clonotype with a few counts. The CDR3 sequence: CASSPGIGLWRYTF. The CDR3 DNA reads TGTGCCAGCAGCCCCGGAATCGGCCTATGGCGCTACACCTTC. V and J are TRBV7-2 and TRBJ1-2; D is undetermined. The CDR3 covers 14 residues. Trimming took 5 bases from V and 9 from J, leaving 19 bases between them. CDR1 and CDR2 from the germline V gene are SGHTA and FQGNSA. Full variable domain (remainder filled in from reference TRBV7-2 and TRBJ1-2): GAGVSQSPSNKVTEKGKDVELRCDPISGHTALYWYRQSLGQGLEFLIYFQGNSAPDKSGLPSDRFSAERTGGSVSTLTIQRTQQEDSAVYLCASSPGIGLWRYTFGSGTRLTVV.

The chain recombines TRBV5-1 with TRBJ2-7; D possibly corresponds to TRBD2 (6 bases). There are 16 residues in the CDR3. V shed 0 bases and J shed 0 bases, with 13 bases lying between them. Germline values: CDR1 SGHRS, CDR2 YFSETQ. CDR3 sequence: CASSLAQLTSSYEQYF. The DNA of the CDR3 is TGCGCCAGCAGCTTGGCCCAACTGACTAGCTCCTACGAGCAGTACTTC.

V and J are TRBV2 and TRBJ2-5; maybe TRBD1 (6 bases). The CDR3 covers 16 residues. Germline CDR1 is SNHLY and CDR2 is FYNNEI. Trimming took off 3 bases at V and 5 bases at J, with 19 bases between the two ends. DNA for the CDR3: TGTGCCAGCAGTGAGCAGGGGTCCCTTATTAGGGAGACCCAGTACTTC. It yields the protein CASSEQGSLIRETQYF.

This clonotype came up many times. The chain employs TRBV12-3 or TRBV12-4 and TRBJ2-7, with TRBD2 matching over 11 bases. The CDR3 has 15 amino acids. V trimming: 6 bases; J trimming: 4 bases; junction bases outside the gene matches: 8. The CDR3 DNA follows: TGTGCCAGCAGCCCTAGCGGGGGGTTTAGTTACGAGCAGTACTTC. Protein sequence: CASSPSGGFSYEQYF.

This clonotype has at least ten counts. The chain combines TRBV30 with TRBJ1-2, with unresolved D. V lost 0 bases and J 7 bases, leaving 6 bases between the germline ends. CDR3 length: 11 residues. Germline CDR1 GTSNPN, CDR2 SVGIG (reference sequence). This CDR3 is CAWSVGGGYTF. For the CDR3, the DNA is TGTGCCTGGAGTGTAGGTGGTGGCTACACCTTC.

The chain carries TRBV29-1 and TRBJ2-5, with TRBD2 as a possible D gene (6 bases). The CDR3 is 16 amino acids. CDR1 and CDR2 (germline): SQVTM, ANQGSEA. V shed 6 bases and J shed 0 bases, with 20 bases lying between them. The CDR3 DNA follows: TGCAGCGTCGCTGGGACTCTTATACACAACCAAGAGACCCAGTACTTC. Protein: CSVAGTLIHNQETQYF.

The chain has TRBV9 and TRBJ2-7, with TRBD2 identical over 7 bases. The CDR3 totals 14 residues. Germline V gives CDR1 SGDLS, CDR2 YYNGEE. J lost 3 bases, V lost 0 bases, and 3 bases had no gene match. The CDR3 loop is CASSVDGGGYEQYF. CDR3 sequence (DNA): TGTGCCAGCAGCGTAGACGGCGGGGGCTACGAGCAGTACTTC.

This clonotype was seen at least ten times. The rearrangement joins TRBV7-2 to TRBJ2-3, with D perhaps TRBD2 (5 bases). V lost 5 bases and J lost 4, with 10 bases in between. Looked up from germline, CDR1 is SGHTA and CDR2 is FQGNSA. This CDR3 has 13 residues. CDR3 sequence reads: CASSDPSPDTQYF. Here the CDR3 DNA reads TGTGCCAGCAGCGACCCTAGCCCAGATACGCAGTATTTT.

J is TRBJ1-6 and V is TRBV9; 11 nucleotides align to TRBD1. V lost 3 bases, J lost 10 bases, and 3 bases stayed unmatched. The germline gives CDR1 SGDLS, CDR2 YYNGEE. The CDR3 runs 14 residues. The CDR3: CASSGTGGRSPLHF. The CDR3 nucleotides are TGTGCCAGCAGCGGGACAGGGGGCAGGTCACCCCTCCACTTT.